One sample yielded the 10 T cell receptor beta chains listed below, sequenced in a study of blood T cell repertoires in COVID-19. Sequencing used immunoSEQ multiplex PCR; TCRdb keeps in-frame clones, though not all of them. The table shows 410,000 or so clones, with around 91% occurring only once. The sample was peripheral blood. The receptors were sampled from a woman in her thirties or forties with COVID-19, enrolled during active disease.

The chain recombines TRBV18 with TRBJ1-2; D is possibly TRBD1 (5 bases). The V gene lost 2 bases and the J gene lost 9 bases, with 19 bases spanning the gap. The CDR3 loop spans 15 amino acids. Germline V gives CDR1 KGHSH, CDR2 LQKENI. The CDR3 loop reads CASSPLAASTGSYTF. In DNA, the CDR3 is TGTGCCAGCTCACCATTGGCAGCCTCTACAGGTAGCTACACCTTC.

This clone was counted a few times. The V gene is TRBV5-4, the J gene TRBJ2-3; TRBD2 matches at 14 bases. From germline, CDR1 is SGHNT and CDR2 YYREEE (reference sequence). After removal of 0 bases from V and 6 bases from J, the junction contained 3 bases not matched to a gene. This CDR3 contains 16 residues. The CDR3 DNA is TGTGCCAGCAGCTTGGGGACTAGCGGGGGGTTGGATACGCAGTATTTT. Protein: CASSLGTSGGLDTQYF.

The rearrangement links TRBV11-3 to TRBJ1-2, with a possible D match to TRBD1 (5 bases). This CDR3 region has 14 residues. Germline V gene sequence: CDR1 SGHNT, CDR2 YENEEA. The ends were cut back, 5 bases at V and 3 bases at J, with 13 bases in the middle. The CDR3 region is CASSGKRGHYGYTF. The CDR3 region has the DNA TGTGCCAGCAGCGGCAAAAGGGGCCACTATGGCTACACCTTC.

The V call is TRBV5-8, the J call TRBJ2-7; the D gene is possibly TRBD1 (7 bases). The CDR3 loop spans 15 amino acids. Germline assignment: CDR1 SGHTS and CDR2 YDEGEE. V lost 5 bases and J 0 bases, leaving 15 bases between the germline ends. The CDR3 is CASSQRGTASYEQYF. DNA of the CDR3: TGTGCCAGCAGTCAGCGCGGGACAGCCTCCTACGAGCAGTACTTC.

The chain employs TRBV7-9 and TRBJ2-2; D is perhaps TRBD2 (5 bases). Germline lookup yields CDR1 SEHNR and CDR2 FQNEAQ (reference sequence). V lost 6 bases and J lost 0, with 17 bases in between. The CDR3 has 17 residues. The CDR3 region is CASRDGGSAANTGELFF. As DNA, the CDR3 is TGTGCCAGCAGGGACGGAGGATCTGCCGCGAACACCGGGGAGCTGTTTTTT.

V and J are TRBV18 and TRBJ2-1; 7 bases are a match to TRBD1. The J segment lost 7 bases and the V segment lost 6 bases, leaving 15 bases of the junction unmatched. CDR1 is KGHSH and CDR2 is LQKENI in the germline V gene. The CDR3 runs to 16 residues. The CDR3 DNA is TGTGCCAGCTCCCCGGCAGCAGGGGGTAGCGTAAATGAGCAGTTCTTC. Translation: CASSPAAGGSVNEQFF.

This chain links TRBV5-4 with TRBJ1-2; possibly TRBD1 for D (6 bases). The germline V gene has CDR1 SGHNT and CDR2 YYREEE (reference sequence). The CDR3 spans 15 residues. Trimming pared 0 bases from V and 8 bases from J, leaving 17 bases between. The CDR3 is CASSLAAQGQSGYTF. CDR3 coding DNA: TGTGCCAGCAGCTTGGCCGCGCAGGGGCAGTCCGGCTACACCTTC.

The chain is built from TRBV11-2 and TRBJ2-3, with a possible D match to TRBD2 (7 bases). The CDR3 consists of 18 residues. V dropped 4 bases and J dropped 5 bases, with 25 bases sitting between them. Germline values: CDR1 SGHAT, CDR2 FQNNGV. The CDR3 reads CASSSRGSPGGAVDTQYF. CDR3 nucleotides: TGTGCCAGCAGCTCCCGAGGGTCCCCGGGGGGCGCGGTAGATACGCAGTATTTT. Full variable domain (remainder filled in from reference TRBV11-2 and TRBJ2-3): EAGVAQSPRYKIIEKRQSVAFWCNPISGHATLYWYQQILGQGPKLLIQFQNNGVVDDSQLPKDRFSAERLKGVDSTLKIQPAKLEDSAVYLCASSSRGSPGGAVDTQYFGPGTRLTVL.

In DNA, the CDR3 is TGTGCCAGCAGTTTAGCCGGGAGCAGTGAAAAACTGTTTTTT. Residues: CASSLAGSSEKLFF. The rearrangement joins TRBV28 to TRBJ1-4; no firm D call. V was clipped by 2 bases and J by 7 bases, with 11 bases between them. This CDR3 is 14 amino acids long. Germline V gene lookup returns CDR1 MDHEN and CDR2 SYDVKM.

This clone appeared a single time. This chain links TRBV6-6 with TRBJ2-4; 10 nucleotides match TRBD1. The J segment lost 3 bases and the V segment lost 6 bases, leaving 11 bases of the junction unmatched. CDR1 is MNHNY, CDR2 SVGAGI, per germline (reference sequence). CDR3 length equals 17 residues. CDR3 nucleotide sequence: TGTGCCAGCAGCCGATCGACAGGGGGCGCGGGCAAAAACATTCAGTACTTC. It encodes CASSRSTGGAGKNIQYF.